This TCR beta chain comes out of a study of shared T cell receptors in the human thymus. CDR3 length: 14 amino acids. Germline lookup yields CDR1 MDHEN and CDR2 SYDVKM. V shed 4 bases and J shed 6 bases, with 15 bases lying between them. Some clones are missing from TCRdb's copy, which holds only in-frame ones; the method was immunoSEQ multiplex PCR. The sample contains 720,000 or so clones, roughly 85% of which appear only once. These data were also reused for a study on human thymus T cells. That work contributes: Donor material was obtained from healthy Finnish infants undergoing corrective surgery for congenital heart defects. During corrective heart surgery, resections were taken, and the thymus tissue came from them. The authors found apparently biased V and J gene usage in thymic and blood repertoires. Related studies noted strongly shared thymic repertoires across unrelated people.

The chain joins TRBV28 to TRBJ1-2; D perhaps matches TRBD1 (6 bases). Source material: thymocytes. The sequence was obtained from a girl under three years old with a congenital heart defect. This CDR3 reads CASSSPDRWNGYTF. The CDR3, as DNA: TGTGCCAGCAGTTCCCCCGACAGGTGGAATGGCTACACCTTC.